Listed here are 26 T cell receptor beta chains from one sample, sequenced in a study of blood T cell repertoires in COVID-19. Only in-frame clones appear in the TCRdb table, and some are missing; sequencing was by immunoSEQ multiplex PCR. Of a few hundred thousand clones listed, around 87% are singletons. Sequencing used peripheral blood. Receptors were obtained from a woman aged 45-65 years with acute or convalescent COVID-19.

This sequence joins TRBV27 and TRBJ1-5; 11 bases are shared with TRBD1. The J segment lost 6 bases and the V segment lost 4 bases, leaving 5 bases of the junction unmatched. Germline V gene sequence: CDR1 MNHEY, CDR2 SMNVEV (reference sequence). The CDR3 totals 15 residues. The CDR3 coding sequence is TGTGCCAGCAGTTCCGGGACAGGGGGATTTCAGCCCCAGCATTTT. Translation gives CASSSGTGGFQPQHF.

This clone was observed a few times. The chain couples TRBV5-1 to TRBJ1-5; TRBD1 might be the D (6 bases). Per the germline V gene, CDR1 is SGHRS and CDR2 is YFSETQ. The CDR3 is 15 residues long. The V and J ends lost 2 bases and 6 bases respectively, with 15 bases between them. For the CDR3, the DNA is TGCGCCAGCAGCTTAAACTCAGGGGCGGGTCAGCCCCAGCATTTT. Amino acids: CASSLNSGAGQPQHF.

V is TRBV18 and J is TRBJ2-5; 7 nucleotides agree with TRBD2. The V gene's germline CDR1 is KGHSH and CDR2 LQKENI. V was clipped by 3 bases and J by 4 bases; unmatched bases: 11. CDR3 length equals 16 residues. CDR3 in DNA: TGTGCCAGCTCACCCTGGGCGGGAGACTCTGGAGAGACCCAGTACTTC. Amino acid sequence: CASSPWAGDSGETQYF.

This chain joins TRBV6-5 and TRBJ2-1, with D possibly TRBD2 on 6 matching bases. Trimming stripped 8 bases from V and 3 bases from J, with 14 bases between. The CDR3 extends over 14 amino acids. CDR1 MNHEY and CDR2 SVGAGI come from the germline V gene. CDR3 DNA: TGTGCCAGCCGGAGGGAGGCCGGCTACAATGAGCAGTTCTTC. Amino acid sequence: CASRREAGYNEQFF.

The CDR3 DNA follows: TGTGCCAGCAGCTTAAAAACGGACAGGGGGCGGTCAGCGGTGAGTGGCTACACCTTC. It translates to CASSLKTDRGRSAVSGYTF. The chain joins TRBV6-8 to TRBJ1-2; 11 nucleotides line up with TRBD1. This CDR3 is 19 amino acids long. The V segment lost 6 bases and the J segment 7 bases; nucleotides outside the gene matches: 22. The germline V gene encodes CDR1 MNHGY and CDR2 SAAAGT.

The genes are TRBV5-6 and TRBJ2-7, with 10 bases aligning to TRBD2. V lost 0 bases to trimming and J lost 1 base; unmatched junction nucleotides: 7. This CDR3 has 17 residues. Germline CDR1 and CDR2: SGHDT and YYEEEE. The CDR3: CASSLARTSGGSYEQYF. CDR3 DNA: TGTGCCAGCAGCTTGGCCCGGACTAGCGGAGGTTCCTACGAGCAGTACTTC.

The chain has TRBV7-3 and TRBJ2-1, with 16 bases matching TRBD2. The CDR3 is made up of 15 amino acids. Looked up from germline, CDR1 is SGHTA and CDR2 is FQGTGA. V dropped 6 bases and J dropped 9; count of bases not matched to a gene: 5. CDR3 residues: CASSEGTSGRGEQFF. The CDR3 nucleotides read TGTGCCAGCAGTGAAGGGACTAGCGGGAGGGGTGAGCAGTTCTTC.

V is TRBV24-1 and J is TRBJ2-5, with 9 nucleotides matching TRBD1. The CDR3 contains 17 residues. Trimming removed 2 bases from V and 5 bases from J; junction bases left unmatched: 11. The germline V gene encodes CDR1 KGHDR and CDR2 SFDVKD. For the CDR3, the DNA is TGTGCCACCAGTGATTCACCTCCGGGACAGGGATGGGAGACCCAGTACTTC. Translated: CATSDSPPGQGWETQYF.

The rearrangement uses TRBV7-6 and TRBJ2-2; TRBD2 might be the D (5 bases). Trimming took 0 bases from V and 5 from J, leaving 10 bases between them. The CDR3 spans 15 residues. The germline CDR1 and CDR2 sequences are SGHVS and FNYEAQ. CDR3 bases: TGTGCCAGCAGCTTAGCCCTAGCTGGAACCGGGGAGCTGTTTTTT. Translated: CASSLALAGTGELFF.

The chain recombines TRBV6-5 with TRBJ1-1; 7 bases agree with TRBD1. CDR3 size: 15 residues. J lost 5 bases, V lost 6 bases, and 12 bases had no gene match. The germline V gene has CDR1 MNHEY and CDR2 SVGAGI. The CDR3 sequence: CASSRNRGVRTEAFF. The CDR3 DNA is TGTGCCAGCAGCAGGAACAGGGGAGTAAGGACTGAAGCTTTCTTT.

The rearrangement links TRBV19 to TRBJ2-3; 11 nucleotides line up with TRBD2. V was clipped by 5 bases and J by 4 bases; unmatched bases: 5. Germline CDR1 and CDR2: LNHDA and SQIVND (reference sequence). CDR3 size: 15 residues. CDR3 sequence: CASSPLAGGSDTQYF. The CDR3, as DNA: TGTGCCAGTAGTCCTCTAGCGGGAGGTTCAGATACGCAGTATTTT.

The chain combines TRBV5-6 with TRBJ2-7, with 8 positions matching TRBD1. Germline-derived CDR1 and CDR2 are SGHDT and YYEEEE. The CDR3 sequence is 14 residues long. The V gene end was trimmed by 3 bases and the J gene end by 4 bases; junction bases not matched to a gene: 6. The CDR3 nucleotides read TGTGCCAGCAGCTGGGGGACAGGAAATTACGAGCAGTACTTC. Its translation is CASSWGTGNYEQYF.

The rearrangement links TRBV28 to TRBJ1-1; D possibly corresponds to TRBD1 (5 bases). The CDR3 totals 13 residues. Trimming pared 5 bases from V and 5 bases from J, leaving 12 bases between. The germline V gene encodes CDR1 MDHEN and CDR2 SYDVKM. CDR3 sequence: CASSSGTRTEAFF. In nucleotides, the CDR3 is TGTGCCAGCAGTAGCGGGACGCGGACTGAAGCTTTCTTT.

The chain carries TRBV28 and TRBJ2-1; tentative D call: TRBD2 (6 bases). CDR1 is MDHEN and CDR2 is SYDVKM in the germline V gene. Trimming cost V 2 bases and J 5 bases, with 10 bases left between them. The CDR3 has 14 amino acids. The CDR3 DNA follows: TGTGCCAGCAGTTTAGGCGGGGTGAACAATGAGCAGTTCTTC. Residues: CASSLGGVNNEQFF. Full variable domain (remainder filled in from reference TRBV28 and TRBJ2-1): DVKVTQSSRYLVKRTGEKVFLECVQDMDHENMFWYRQDPGLGLRLIYFSYDVKMKEKGDIPEGYSVSREKKERFSLILESASTNQTSMYLCASSLGGVNNEQFFGPGTRLTVL.

This chain links TRBV6-5 with TRBJ2-7; 9 positions match TRBD2. Germline values: CDR1 MNHEY, CDR2 SVGAGI. The CDR3 spans 15 residues. Trimming at V came to 6 bases and at J to 2 bases, leaving 8 bases not matched to a gene. CDR3 protein: CASSLIAGAPYEQYF. The CDR3 nucleotides read TGTGCCAGCAGCCTTATAGCGGGAGCTCCCTACGAGCAGTACTTC.

The V and J genes are TRBV9 and TRBJ2-7; no reliable D call. Germline lookup yields CDR1 SGDLS and CDR2 YYNGEE. The CDR3 has 16 amino acids. Trimming removed 0 bases from V and 4 bases from J, with 17 bases in between. CDR3 coding DNA: TGTGCCAGCAGCGTAGCGAACACCCCCATGGTTTACGAGCAGTACTTC. The encoded protein is CASSVANTPMVYEQYF.

The chain couples TRBV27 to TRBJ2-5; 14 bases are a match to TRBD2. There are 15 residues in the CDR3. V gave up 4 bases and J gave up 5 bases; unmatched junction bases: 3. Germline lookup yields CDR1 MNHEY and CDR2 SMNVEV (reference sequence). The CDR3 loop is CASSWTSGRFETQYF. CDR3 DNA: TGTGCCAGCAGTTGGACTAGCGGGAGGTTCGAGACCCAGTACTTC.

Note on this clone: Other nucleotide sequences from this sample produce the same CDR3. The chain links TRBV28 to TRBJ1-2; weak D call: TRBD1 (6 bases). The CDR3 has 13 residues. Germline V CDR1 and CDR2: MDHEN, SYDVKM. V was shortened by 3 bases and J by 4 bases, with 9 bases between the two germline ends. The CDR3 coding sequence is TGTGCCAGCAGTTTGGCAGGGGCCTATGGCTACACCTTC. Its protein is CASSLAGAYGYTF.

The CDR3 is CASSSIDPEGAYEQYF. CDR3 DNA: TGTGCCAGCAGCTCAATTGACCCCGAGGGAGCCTACGAGCAGTACTTC. The genes are TRBV7-2 and TRBJ2-7; perhaps TRBD2 as D (5 bases). The CDR3 is 16 amino acids. V shed 4 bases and J shed 2 bases, with 18 bases lying between them. Germline V CDR1 and CDR2: SGHTA, FQGNSA.

The chain has TRBV28 and TRBJ1-2, with 11 bases matching TRBD1. Germline V gene sequence: CDR1 MDHEN, CDR2 SYDVKM. The CDR3 is made up of 14 amino acids. V was pared by 2 bases and J by 7 bases, with 3 bases of the junction left unmatched. CDR3 residues: CASSLGTGGRGYTF. CDR3 nucleotides: TGTGCCAGCAGTTTAGGGACAGGGGGACGTGGCTACACCTTC.

The chain uses TRBV27 and TRBJ1-5; possible D gene TRBD1, 6 bases. Germline CDR1 is MNHEY and CDR2 is SMNVEV (reference sequence). The CDR3 spans 14 residues. Trimming removed 2 bases at V and 5 bases at J, with 10 bases between. The CDR3 nucleotides are TGTGCCAGCAGTTTAGGGGGGGCGCATCAGCCCCAGCATTTT. This codes for CASSLGGAHQPQHF.

This chain joins TRBV2 and TRBJ1-5; a weak D match, TRBD1 (6 bases). CDR3 size: 13 residues. V dropped 5 bases and J dropped 4 bases, with 9 bases sitting between them. CDR1 is SNHLY and CDR2 is FYNNEI in the germline V gene. In nucleotides, the CDR3 is TGTGCCAGCAGTCAGGACAGAAATCAGCCCCAGCATTTT. This sequence encodes CASSQDRNQPQHF.

This chain links TRBV28 with TRBJ2-7, with TRBD2 as a possible D gene (6 bases). Trimming shortened V by 1 base and J by 0 bases, and 16 bases separated the two germline ends. The CDR3 contains 17 residues. CDR1 and CDR2 (germline): MDHEN, SYDVKM. DNA for the CDR3: TGTGCCAGCAGTTTATCGGCGGGGACGGCCAGCTCCTACGAGCAGTACTTC. Its translation: CASSLSAGTASSYEQYF.

This clone was observed many times. The rearrangement uses TRBV3-1 (or the pseudogene TRBV3-2) and TRBJ1-2; the match to TRBD1 covers 9 bases. Germline V CDR1 and CDR2: LGHDT, YNNKEL (reference sequence). V trimming: 5 bases; J trimming: 2 bases; junction bases outside the gene matches: 6. The CDR3 runs 15 residues. Here the CDR3 DNA reads TGTGCCAGCAGCTCCTCCGGGACAGGGAACTATGGCTACACCTTC. This encodes CASSSSGTGNYGYTF.

The chain has TRBV5-6 and TRBJ1-1; 7 bases fit TRBD1. Trimming took 4 bases from V and 5 from J; bases not matched to a gene: 8. Germline V CDR1 and CDR2: SGHDT, YYEEEE. This CDR3 region has 14 residues. The CDR3 sequence is CASSRLTGWTEAFF. The CDR3 DNA sequence: TGTGCCAGCAGCCGATTGACAGGGTGGACTGAAGCTTTCTTT.

This chain joins TRBV23-1 and TRBJ1-6, with D unclear. TRBV23-1 is labeled an ORF, and its function is uncertain. The CDR3 is made up of 11 amino acids. V lost 0 bases to trimming and J lost 13 bases, with 4 bases between them. CDR3 residues: CASSQSVPLHF. CDR3 DNA: TGCGCCAGCAGTCAATCCGTGCCCCTCCACTTT.